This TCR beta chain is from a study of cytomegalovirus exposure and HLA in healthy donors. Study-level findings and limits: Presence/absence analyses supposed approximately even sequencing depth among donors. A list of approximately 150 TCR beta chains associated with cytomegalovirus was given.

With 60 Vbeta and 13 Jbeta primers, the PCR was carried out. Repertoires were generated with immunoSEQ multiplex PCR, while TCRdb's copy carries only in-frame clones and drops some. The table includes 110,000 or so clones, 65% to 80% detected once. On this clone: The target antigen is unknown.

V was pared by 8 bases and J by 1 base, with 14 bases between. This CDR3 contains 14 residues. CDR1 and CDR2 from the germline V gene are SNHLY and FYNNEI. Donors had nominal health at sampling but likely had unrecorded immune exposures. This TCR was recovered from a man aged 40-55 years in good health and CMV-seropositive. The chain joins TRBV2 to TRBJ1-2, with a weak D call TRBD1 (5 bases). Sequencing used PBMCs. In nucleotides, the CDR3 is TGTGCCAGCGTGGGGCCCCCTGTTAACTATGGCTACACCTTC. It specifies CASVGPPVNYGYTF.